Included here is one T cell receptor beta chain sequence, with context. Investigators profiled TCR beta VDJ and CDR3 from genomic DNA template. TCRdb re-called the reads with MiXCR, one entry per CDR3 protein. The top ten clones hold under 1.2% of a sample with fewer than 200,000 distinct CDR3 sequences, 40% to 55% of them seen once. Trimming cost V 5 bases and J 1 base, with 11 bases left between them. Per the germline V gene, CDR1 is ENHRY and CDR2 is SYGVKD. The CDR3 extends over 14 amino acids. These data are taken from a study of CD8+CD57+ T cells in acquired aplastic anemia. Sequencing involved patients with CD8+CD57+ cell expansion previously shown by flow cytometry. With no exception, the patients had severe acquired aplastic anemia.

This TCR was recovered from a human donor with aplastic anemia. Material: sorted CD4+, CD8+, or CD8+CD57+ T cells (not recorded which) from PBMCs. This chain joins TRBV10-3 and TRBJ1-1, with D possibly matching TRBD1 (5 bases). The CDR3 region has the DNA TGTGCCATCAGTTTTCACACAGGGAACACTGAAGCTTTCTTT. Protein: CAISFHTGNTEAFF.